The 21 T cell receptor beta chains reported below all come from one sample, sequenced in a study of OX40 agonist ivuxolimab in advanced cancers. Library preparation was by the immunoSEQ multiplex PCR assay. TCRdb obtained this table from immuneACCESS and retained in-frame rearrangements with V and J assigned. These tables miss some clones; where compared with another copy, unresolved V genes account for less than half of the shortfall, and the remainder is unexplained. This sample comprises 60,000 to 75,000 clones, more than 85% of them detected only once. The ten most abundant clones make up approximately 1.1% of the sample. This specimen was CD4+ or CD8+ T cells sorted from blood, taken in a trial of the OX40 agonist ivuxolimab. The source is an adult with an advanced solid tumor such as melanoma, head and neck, liver or kidney cancer.

For the CDR3, the DNA is TGTGCCAGCTCCCGGACTAGCGAGCAGTACTTC. It is translated as CASSRTSEQYF. This chain connects TRBV6-5 to TRBJ2-7; 7 bases are a match to TRBD2. Trimming cost V 8 bases and J 6 bases; bases outside gene matches: 4. Germline V gene sequence: CDR1 MNHEY, CDR2 SVGAGI. The CDR3 is 11 amino acids.

The chain has TRBV2 and TRBJ2-6; unclear D gene. V was trimmed by 6 bases and J by 0 bases, leaving 9 bases between them. CDR3 length: 15 residues. The V gene's germline CDR1 is SNHLY and CDR2 FYNNEI. Here the CDR3 reads CASSPGPSGANVLTF. CDR3 nucleotide sequence: TGTGCCAGCAGCCCGGGCCCCTCTGGGGCCAACGTCCTGACTTTC.

The J gene is TRBJ1-2, the V gene TRBV6-5, with a possible D match to TRBD1 (6 bases). The V end lost 6 bases, the J end lost 4 bases, and 15 bases lay between the germline ends. The CDR3 is 14 amino acids. The V gene's germline CDR1 is MNHEY and CDR2 SVGAGI. In nucleotides, the CDR3 is TGTGCCAGCAGACCCCCAGGGGAATCCTATGGCTACACCTTC. This sequence encodes CASRPPGESYGYTF.

This chain uses TRBV5-4 with TRBJ1-2; tentative D call: TRBD1 (5 bases). This CDR3 has 15 amino acids. Germline lookup yields CDR1 SGHNT and CDR2 YYREEE (reference sequence). Trimming took off 4 bases at V and 8 bases at J, with 21 bases between the two ends. The CDR3 sequence: CASSSELGPKAGYTF. The CDR3 DNA is TGTGCCAGCAGCAGCGAGTTGGGACCCAAGGCGGGCTACACCTTC.

The rearrangement uses TRBV29-1 and TRBJ2-1; 11 bases line up with TRBD2. Germline CDR1 and CDR2: SQVTM and ANQGSEA. This CDR3 has 15 amino acids. J lost 3 bases, V lost 4 bases, and 5 bases had no gene match. CDR3 in DNA: TGCAGCGTTGGTAGCGGGAGGGCCGGCTACAATGAGCAGTTCTTC. The encoded protein is CSVGSGRAGYNEQFF.

This chain connects TRBV6-6 to TRBJ1-2, with TRBD1 matching 7 bases. Trimming removed 10 bases from V and 0 bases from J; junction bases left unmatched: 11. Germline V lookup: CDR1 MNHNY, CDR2 SVGAGI (reference sequence). The CDR3 has 15 amino acids. This CDR3 reads CATDSGTASNYGYTF. The CDR3 DNA follows: TGTGCCACTGATTCCGGGACAGCTTCTAACTATGGCTACACCTTC.

The V gene is TRBV5-1, the J gene TRBJ2-7; 8 bases are shared with TRBD1. Germline assignment: CDR1 SGHRS and CDR2 YFSETQ. CDR3 length: 15 residues. The V segment lost 4 bases and the J segment 6 bases; nucleotides outside the gene matches: 12. CDR3 nucleotides: TGCGCCAGCAGCGCCCTCCTAGGGACAGGTCTCGAGCAGTACTTC. Its translation is CASSALLGTGLEQYF.

This clone was observed a single time. V usage is TRBV5-1 and J usage is TRBJ1-1; TRBD1 matches 12 bases. Per the germline V gene, CDR1 is SGHRS and CDR2 is YFSETQ. Trimming at V came to 1 base and at J to 5 bases, leaving 9 bases not matched to a gene. The CDR3 contains 17 residues. CDR3 nucleotide sequence: TGCGCCAGCAGCTTGTCCGGGACAGGGGGCGCGGGGACTGAAGCTTTCTTT. As protein: CASSLSGTGGAGTEAFF.

V gene TRBV2 combines with J gene TRBJ2-4; possibly TRBD1 for D (6 bases). This CDR3 comprises 17 residues. Looked up from germline, CDR1 is SNHLY and CDR2 is FYNNEI. The V gene lost 5 bases and the J gene lost 0 bases, with 17 bases spanning the gap. CDR3 in amino acids: CASSTSRDILAKNIQYF. CDR3 DNA sequence: TGTGCCAGCAGTACCTCACGGGACATCTTAGCCAAAAACATTCAGTACTTC.

The chain couples TRBV11-1 to TRBJ2-6; no firm D call. Trimming took 1 base from V and 4 from J, leaving 8 bases between them. The germline V gene has CDR1 SGHAT and CDR2 FQDESV (reference sequence). CDR3 length: 15 amino acids. As DNA, the CDR3 is TGTGCCAGCAGCTTAGAGGAGCTAGGGGCCAACGTCCTGACTTTC. This codes for CASSLEELGANVLTF.

This chain connects TRBV19 to TRBJ2-2, with 10 bases that match TRBD1. Per germline, CDR1 LNHDA and CDR2 SQIVND (reference sequence). V lost 2 bases to trimming and J lost 2 bases; unmatched junction nucleotides: 2. The CDR3 has 16 amino acids. CDR3: CASSIRQGANTGELFF. In DNA, the CDR3 is TGTGCCAGTAGTATAAGACAGGGGGCCAACACCGGGGAGCTGTTTTTT.

The chain has TRBV19 and TRBJ2-7; possible D gene TRBD1, 6 bases. V was cut by 6 bases and J by 0 bases, with 15 bases left in between. Germline V lookup: CDR1 LNHDA, CDR2 SQIVND (reference sequence). The CDR3 is 15 residues long. The DNA of the CDR3 is TGTGCCAGTAGCCCCCGACAGGTGAGCTCCTACGAGCAGTACTTC. Translating it yields CASSPRQVSSYEQYF.

The gene calls are TRBV19 and TRBJ1-6, with D perhaps TRBD1 (6 bases). The germline gives CDR1 LNHDA, CDR2 SQIVND (reference sequence). Deletions cut 3 bases from V and 7 bases from J, with 13 bases between. There are 15 residues in the CDR3. Here the CDR3 DNA reads TGTGCCAGTAGTATCGGGAGGGGGGCCAATTCACCCCTCCACTTT. Translated, it gives CASSIGRGANSPLHF.

The rearrangement joins TRBV19 to TRBJ1-6, with TRBD1 matching over 7 bases. The CDR3 totals 15 residues. From germline, CDR1 is LNHDA and CDR2 SQIVND (reference sequence). J was trimmed by 5 bases and V by 5 bases; bases with no gene match: 6. The CDR3 DNA reads TGTGCCAGTAGTGGCACCGGGACAGATAATTCACCCCTCCACTTT. Its translation is CASSGTGTDNSPLHF.

This chain connects TRBV5-5 to TRBJ1-1; TRBD1 agrees at 7 bases. The V segment lost 4 bases and the J segment 1 base; nucleotides outside the gene matches: 7. The CDR3 is 15 amino acids. In germline, CDR1 is SGHKS, CDR2 YYEKEE (reference sequence). The DNA for the CDR3 is TGTGCCAGCAGCCCCCCGACAGGGAAGAACACTGAAGCTTTCTTT. Its translation: CASSPPTGKNTEAFF.

The rearrangement links TRBV6-1 to TRBJ2-1, with 9 bases fitting TRBD2. Trimming at V came to 7 bases and at J to 6 bases, leaving 7 bases not matched to a gene. The CDR3 is 14 residues long. The V gene's germline CDR1 is MNHNS and CDR2 SASEGT. The CDR3 loop is CASTPAGGTNEQFF. CDR3 coding DNA: TGTGCCAGCACACCAGCGGGGGGCACCAATGAGCAGTTCTTC.

The count of this clone is one. V and J are TRBV11-2 and TRBJ2-7; TRBD2 agrees at 11 bases. The germline V gene has CDR1 SGHAT and CDR2 FQNNGV. There are 16 residues in the CDR3. V lost 2 bases, J lost 2 bases, and 5 bases stayed unmatched. The CDR3 loop reads CASSLSTGLAAYEQYF. CDR3 sequence (DNA): TGTGCCAGCAGCTTAAGCACGGGACTAGCGGCCTACGAGCAGTACTTC.

The V and J genes are TRBV10-1 and TRBJ2-7, with D possibly being TRBD1 (6 bases). The CDR3 has 14 residues. The germline gives CDR1 WNHNN, CDR2 SYGVQD (reference sequence). The germline V and J ends were trimmed by 5 bases and 2 bases, with 13 bases remaining between them. The CDR3 loop is CASSPGQTPYEQYF. The CDR3 DNA is TGCGCCAGCAGTCCAGGACAGACCCCCTACGAGCAGTACTTC.

V usage is TRBV7-2 and J usage is TRBJ1-4; a possible D gene is TRBD1 (6 bases). This CDR3 has 16 residues. Trimming took 1 base from V and 7 from J, leaving 16 bases between them. Germline V gene lookup returns CDR1 SGHTA and CDR2 FQGNSA. The CDR3 region is CASSLGGSGVGEKLFF. The CDR3 region has the DNA TGTGCCAGCAGCTTAGGAGGGTCAGGGGTGGGTGAAAAACTGTTTTTT.

The V gene is TRBV6-5, the J gene TRBJ1-2, with D hard to call. The CDR3 length is 16 residues. V lost 0 bases and J 5 bases, leaving 16 bases between the germline ends. Looked up from germline, CDR1 is MNHEY and CDR2 is SVGAGI. The CDR3 DNA is TGTGCCAGCAGTTACTCGGAGTCCGCCGCCTCATATGGCTACACCTTC. Amino acids: CASSYSESAASYGYTF.

J is TRBJ2-1 and V is TRBV5-1, with D possibly being TRBD2 (6 bases). V was clipped by 3 bases and J by 7 bases, with 14 bases between them. Looked up from germline, CDR1 is SGHRS and CDR2 is YFSETQ. This CDR3 contains 14 residues. The CDR3 is CASSSAGTRNEQFF. CDR3 nucleotides: TGCGCCAGCAGCTCTGCCGGGACTCGGAATGAGCAGTTCTTC.